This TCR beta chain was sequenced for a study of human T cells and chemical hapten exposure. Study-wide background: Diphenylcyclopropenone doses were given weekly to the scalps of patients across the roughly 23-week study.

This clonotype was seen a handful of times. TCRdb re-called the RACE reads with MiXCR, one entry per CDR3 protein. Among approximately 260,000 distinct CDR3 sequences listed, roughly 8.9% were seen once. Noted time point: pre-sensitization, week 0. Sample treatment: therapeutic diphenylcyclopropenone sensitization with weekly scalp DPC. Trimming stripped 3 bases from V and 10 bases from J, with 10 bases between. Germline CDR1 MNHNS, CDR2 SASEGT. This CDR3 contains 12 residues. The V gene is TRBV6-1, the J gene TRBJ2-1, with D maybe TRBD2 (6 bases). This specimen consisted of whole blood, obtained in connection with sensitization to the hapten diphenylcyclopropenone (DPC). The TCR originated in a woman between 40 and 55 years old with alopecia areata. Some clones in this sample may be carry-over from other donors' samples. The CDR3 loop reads CASSDGGIEQFF. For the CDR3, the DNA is TGTGCCAGCAGTGACGGGGGAATCGAGCAGTTCTTC.